This is a list of T cell receptor beta chains from one sample in a study of blood T cell repertoires in COVID-19. Method: immunoSEQ multiplex PCR; TCRdb's copy keeps in-frame clones and lacks some. The sample holds under 300,000 clones, about 90% seen once. The sample comprised PBMCs or T cells enriched from blood (not recorded which). These receptors came from a woman in her twenties or thirties with acute COVID-19. Both conserved end residues are part of each CDR3. The order of the fields is J gene, V gene, CDR3 protein.

j_call: TRBJ1-1; v_call: TRBV28; cdr3_aa: CASKRDLNTEAFF
j_call: TRBJ2-1; v_call: TRBV7-9; cdr3_aa: CASSLENSVYNEQFF
j_call: TRBJ1-4; v_call: TRBV15; cdr3_aa: CATSRANNRGEKLFF
j_call: TRBJ1-2; v_call: TRBV5-4; cdr3_aa: CASSWATRGGGYGYTF
j_call: TRBJ1-5; v_call: TRBV24-1; cdr3_aa: CATSDFSLNQPQHF
j_call: TRBJ2-7; v_call: TRBV4-3; cdr3_aa: CASSQDVETGGREQYF
j_call: TRBJ2-2; v_call: TRBV7-3; cdr3_aa: CASSPGGTGFRELFF
j_call: TRBJ2-7; v_call: TRBV4-1; cdr3_aa: CASSGRTSGGEYEQYF
j_call: TRBJ1-5; v_call: TRBV19; cdr3_aa: CASNIDYRQGRGNQPQHF
j_call: TRBJ1-1; v_call: TRBV6-5; cdr3_aa: CASSYIQGAPPGDAFF
j_call: TRBJ2-2; v_call: TRBV6-4; cdr3_aa: CASSDTGDTGELFF
j_call: TRBJ2-1; v_call: TRBV16; cdr3_aa: CASSLLDSYNEQFF